This T cell receptor (beta chain) was identified in a study of shared clonotypes between healthy human individuals. The assay was immunoSEQ multiplex PCR, and TCRdb's table has in-frame clones only and misses some. The table has 1,400,000 or so clones, approximately 98.5% seen once. This clone was seen a single time. The V gene end was trimmed by 2 bases and the J gene end by 5 bases; junction bases not matched to a gene: 11. The CDR3 consists of 16 residues. Germline lookup yields CDR1 MDHEN and CDR2 SYDVKM. The chain is built from TRBV28 and TRBJ1-1; TRBD1 matches 7 bases. The TCR comes from a man aged 25 to 40 in good health. The sequencing sample was made of naive CD4+ T cells sorted from blood. Subset indicated: CD45RA+ positively selected. The CDR3 loop is CASSLPVRVRGTEAFF. DNA of the CDR3: TGTGCCAGCAGTTTACCGGTAAGAGTCAGGGGGACTGAAGCTTTCTTT.